Listed below are T cell receptor beta chains from one sample, sequenced in a study of cytomegalovirus exposure and HLA in healthy donors. Generated by immunoSEQ multiplex PCR, the TCRdb table keeps only in-frame clones and is missing some. The table has over 250,000 clones, around 87% seen once. Sample: PBMCs. Receptors were obtained from a woman in her 30s in good health and CMV-seropositive. Each CDR3 is given with its conserved first and last residue. D genes are given only for firm matches. Rows may omit the clone size; those that give it use once, few, many or a size class.

d_call: TRBD2; v_call: TRBV5-1; clone_size: NA; j_call: TRBJ2-5; cdr3_length: 18; cdr3_nt: TGCGCCAGCAGCTGGACTAGCGGACGGTCTTCAAATCAAGAGACCCAGTACTTC; cdr3_aa: CASSWTSGRSSNQETQYF
d_call: NA; v_call: TRBV6-5; clone_size: NA; j_call: TRBJ2-1; cdr3_length: 15; cdr3_nt: TGTGCCAGCAGCCCACTACCCTACTCCTACAATGAGCAGTTCTTC; cdr3_aa: CASSPLPYSYNEQFF
d_call: TRBD2; v_call: TRBV5-4; clone_size: NA; j_call: TRBJ2-2; cdr3_length: 16; cdr3_nt: TGTGCCAGCAGTCCCTGGAATAGCGGGGCCACCGGGGAGCTGTTTTTT; cdr3_aa: CASSPWNSGATGELFF
d_call: TRBD1; v_call: TRBV19; clone_size: NA; j_call: TRBJ2-7; cdr3_length: 15; cdr3_nt: TGTGCCAGTAGTGTGAGGACAGGGATGGGCTACGAGCAGTACTTC; cdr3_aa: CASSVRTGMGYEQYF
d_call: TRBD2; v_call: TRBV28; clone_size: NA; j_call: TRBJ2-1; cdr3_length: 17; cdr3_nt: TGTGCCAGCAGAGGACTAGCGGGCCTAAAGCGGAACAATGAGCAGTTCTTC; cdr3_aa: CASRGLAGLKRNNEQFF
d_call: TRBD2; v_call: TRBV2; clone_size: NA; j_call: TRBJ2-4; cdr3_length: 15; cdr3_nt: TGTGCCAGCAGTGAGGGACTAGTTTCCAAAAACATTCAGTACTTC; cdr3_aa: CASSEGLVSKNIQYF
d_call: NA; v_call: TRBV19; clone_size: NA; j_call: TRBJ2-1; cdr3_length: 11; cdr3_nt: TGTGCCAGCTTCAAGGGAAATGAGCAGTTCTTC; cdr3_aa: CASFKGNEQFF
d_call: TRBD1; v_call: TRBV30; clone_size: NA; j_call: TRBJ1-5; cdr3_length: 15; cdr3_nt: TGTGCCTGGGGAAAGACAGGGGCGAGCAATCAGCCCCAGCATTTT; cdr3_aa: CAWGKTGASNQPQHF
d_call: TRBD1; v_call: TRBV12-5; clone_size: once; j_call: TRBJ2-7; cdr3_length: 16; cdr3_nt: TGTGCTAGTGGTTTGGTACTAGGACAGGGCTCCTACGAGCAGTACTTC; cdr3_aa: CASGLVLGQGSYEQYF
d_call: TRBD1; v_call: TRBV5-1; clone_size: NA; j_call: TRBJ1-4; cdr3_length: 14; cdr3_nt: TGCGCCAGCAGCCAGGGACAGGTCGAAGAAAAACTGTTTTTT; cdr3_aa: CASSQGQVEEKLFF
d_call: TRBD1; v_call: TRBV13; clone_size: NA; j_call: TRBJ2-1; cdr3_length: 17; cdr3_nt: TGTGCCAGCAGCTCCCTCGACCTGCAGGGGGCGAGAAATGAGCAGTTCTTC; cdr3_aa: CASSSLDLQGARNEQFF
d_call: NA; v_call: TRBV5-6; clone_size: NA; j_call: TRBJ1-2; cdr3_length: 13; cdr3_nt: TGTGCCAGCAGCTTGGACTTGAAGGAGGGAGAGACCTTC; cdr3_aa: CASSLDLKEGETF
d_call: TRBD1; v_call: TRBV12-5; clone_size: NA; j_call: TRBJ1-2; cdr3_length: 14; cdr3_nt: TGTGCTAGTGGGACAGGGGCATCTAACTATGGCTACACCTTC; cdr3_aa: CASGTGASNYGYTF
d_call: TRBD1; v_call: TRBV4-3; clone_size: once; j_call: TRBJ2-1; cdr3_length: 15; cdr3_nt: TGCGCCAGCAGCCAGGGACAGGTAGCTCTGAATGAGCAGTTCTTC; cdr3_aa: CASSQGQVALNEQFF
d_call: NA; v_call: TRBV7-9; clone_size: NA; j_call: TRBJ1-5; cdr3_length: 12; cdr3_nt: TGTGCCAGCACCGTAAGCAATCAGCCCCAGCATTTT; cdr3_aa: CASTVSNQPQHF
d_call: TRBD1; v_call: TRBV19; clone_size: NA; j_call: TRBJ1-6; cdr3_length: 14; cdr3_nt: TGTGCCAGTAGTTCCGGGACAGTCAATTCACCCCTCCACTTT; cdr3_aa: CASSSGTVNSPLHF
d_call: NA; v_call: TRBV5-4; clone_size: many; j_call: TRBJ2-7; cdr3_length: 14; cdr3_nt: TGTGCCAGCTCGTCAGGACAGAGCTCCTACGAGCAGTACTTC; cdr3_aa: CASSSGQSSYEQYF
d_call: NA; v_call: TRBV4-1; clone_size: NA; j_call: TRBJ2-1; cdr3_length: 15; cdr3_nt: TGCGCCAGCAGCCAAAGGTTAGCGCTAAACAATGAGCAGTTCTTC; cdr3_aa: CASSQRLALNNEQFF
d_call: TRBD1; v_call: TRBV29-1; clone_size: NA; j_call: TRBJ2-7; cdr3_length: 14; cdr3_nt: TGCAGCGTTGGGCTGACAGGGAGCCTTTACGAGCAGTACTTC; cdr3_aa: CSVGLTGSLYEQYF
d_call: NA; v_call: TRBV5-1; clone_size: NA; j_call: TRBJ2-2; cdr3_length: 16; cdr3_nt: TGCGCCAGCAGCTCCGGGACTCACGCGAACACCGGGGAGCTGTTTTTT; cdr3_aa: CASSSGTHANTGELFF
d_call: NA; v_call: TRBV9; clone_size: once; j_call: TRBJ2-1; cdr3_length: 14; cdr3_nt: TGTGCCAGCAGCCCCCAACAAGGGGTGGGTGAGCAGTTCTTC; cdr3_aa: CASSPQQGVGEQFF
d_call: TRBD2; v_call: TRBV27; clone_size: NA; j_call: TRBJ2-3; cdr3_length: 15; cdr3_nt: TGTGCCAGCAGTTTCTTTAGCGGGAACACAGATACGCAGTATTTT; cdr3_aa: CASSFFSGNTDTQYF
d_call: TRBD2; v_call: TRBV7-8; clone_size: once; j_call: TRBJ2-7; cdr3_length: 16; cdr3_nt: TGTGCCAGCAGCTTAGTCGGTCTAGCGGGAGCTATTGGGCAGTACTTC; cdr3_aa: CASSLVGLAGAIGQYF
d_call: NA; v_call: TRBV23-1; clone_size: NA; j_call: TRBJ2-7; cdr3_length: 14; cdr3_nt: TGCGCCAGCAGTCAAAAGACAGCTCCCTACGAGCAGTACTTC; cdr3_aa: CASSQKTAPYEQYF
d_call: NA; v_call: TRBV6-5; clone_size: NA; j_call: TRBJ2-7; cdr3_length: 14; cdr3_nt: TGTGCCAGCAGTTATAACTACAGGTCGTACGAGCAGTACTTC; cdr3_aa: CASSYNYRSYEQYF
d_call: TRBD2; v_call: TRBV19; clone_size: NA; j_call: TRBJ2-1; cdr3_length: 14; cdr3_nt: TGTGCCAGTAGTGCTAGCGGAGGGAACAATGAGCAGTTCTTC; cdr3_aa: CASSASGGNNEQFF
d_call: NA; v_call: TRBV5-3; clone_size: few; j_call: TRBJ1-5; cdr3_length: 15; cdr3_nt: TGTGCCAGAAGCTTGAGGCAAGGGAGCAATCAGCCCCAGCATTTT; cdr3_aa: CARSLRQGSNQPQHF
d_call: NA; v_call: TRBV15; clone_size: NA; j_call: TRBJ2-1; cdr3_length: 18; cdr3_nt: TGTGCCACCAGCAGAGTCGGCGGGGTGGGGCGGGGTAACAATGAGCAGTTCTTC; cdr3_aa: CATSRVGGVGRGNNEQFF
d_call: NA; v_call: TRBV15; clone_size: NA; j_call: TRBJ2-5; cdr3_length: 12; cdr3_nt: TGTGCCACGAGCGACTGGGGGGAGACCCAGTACTTC; cdr3_aa: CATSDWGETQYF
d_call: TRBD2; v_call: TRBV29-1; clone_size: NA; j_call: TRBJ2-3; cdr3_length: 12; cdr3_nt: TGCAGCGCGGGAGGAGGCACAGATACGCAGTATTTT; cdr3_aa: CSAGGGTDTQYF
d_call: NA; v_call: TRBV4-3; clone_size: few; j_call: TRBJ2-1; cdr3_length: 14; cdr3_nt: TGCGCCAGCAGCCTACAAACCTTGGACAATGAGCAGTTCTTC; cdr3_aa: CASSLQTLDNEQFF
d_call: TRBD1; v_call: TRBV2; clone_size: NA; j_call: TRBJ1-6; cdr3_length: 15; cdr3_nt: TGTGCCAGCAAGCCGGGACAGGGTTTTTCTTCACCCCTCCACTTT; cdr3_aa: CASKPGQGFSSPLHF
d_call: TRBD1; v_call: TRBV7-8; clone_size: once; j_call: TRBJ2-2; cdr3_length: 18; cdr3_nt: TGTGCCAGCAGCATTCCGGGACAGGGTGTACCGGCCACCGGGGAGCTGTTTTTT; cdr3_aa: CASSIPGQGVPATGELFF
d_call: NA; v_call: TRBV27; clone_size: NA; j_call: TRBJ1-5; cdr3_length: 16; cdr3_nt: TGTGCCAGCAGTCCTACAGGGAGAGGGGACAATCAGCCCCAGCATTTT; cdr3_aa: CASSPTGRGDNQPQHF
d_call: TRBD2; v_call: TRBV4-3; clone_size: NA; j_call: TRBJ2-5; cdr3_length: 17; cdr3_nt: TGCGCCAGCAGCCAAGAGGTGGCGGGGGGGGGCCCAGAGACCCAGTACTTC; cdr3_aa: CASSQEVAGGGPETQYF
d_call: TRBD1; v_call: TRBV28; clone_size: NA; j_call: TRBJ1-1; cdr3_length: 17; cdr3_nt: TGTGCCAGCAGTTCAACCGGGACAGGGAAACGGAACACTGAAGCTTTCTTT; cdr3_aa: CASSSTGTGKRNTEAFF
d_call: TRBD1; v_call: TRBV4-3; clone_size: once; j_call: TRBJ1-2; cdr3_length: 16; cdr3_nt: TGCGCCAGCAGCCAAGCCGCCGGGACAGGGGGGTATGGCTACACCTTC; cdr3_aa: CASSQAAGTGGYGYTF
d_call: NA; v_call: TRBV13; clone_size: NA; j_call: TRBJ1-4; cdr3_length: 15; cdr3_nt: TGTGCCAGCAGCTTAGGACCCAGAACTAATGAAAAACTGTTTTTT; cdr3_aa: CASSLGPRTNEKLFF
d_call: TRBD2; v_call: TRBV7-2; clone_size: few; j_call: TRBJ2-7; cdr3_length: 16; cdr3_nt: TGTGCCAGCAGCTTAGCTAGCGGGGGGGCATCCTACGAGCAGTACTTC; cdr3_aa: CASSLASGGASYEQYF
d_call: TRBD2; v_call: TRBV5-1; clone_size: NA; j_call: TRBJ2-7; cdr3_length: 14; cdr3_nt: TGCGCCAGCAGCTCAGGGACGGGAGGGTACGAGCAGTACTTC; cdr3_aa: CASSSGTGGYEQYF
d_call: NA; v_call: TRBV19; clone_size: few; j_call: TRBJ2-1; cdr3_length: 11; cdr3_nt: TGTGCCAGCCAGGACTATAATGAGCAGTTCTTC; cdr3_aa: CASQDYNEQFF
d_call: TRBD2; v_call: TRBV29-1; clone_size: NA; j_call: TRBJ2-1; cdr3_length: 12; cdr3_nt: TGCAGCGTTGGCCGAGCGGGAGTTGAGCAGTTCTTC; cdr3_aa: CSVGRAGVEQFF